These 10 T cell receptor beta chains were sequenced from one sample in a study of blood T cell repertoires in COVID-19. Sequencing was performed with immunoSEQ multiplex PCR; in TCRdb, only in-frame clones are kept and a portion is missing. Found here are 180,000 or so clones, roughly 88% of them singletons; the top ten hold approximately 10%. The specimen was peripheral blood. The receptors derive from a human donor with active or convalescent COVID-19. The donor label of this sample is uncertain.

The rearrangement links TRBV19 to TRBJ1-4; TRBD1 might be the D (5 bases). Germline values: CDR1 LNHDA, CDR2 SQIVND (reference sequence). The V and J ends lost 3 bases and 7 bases respectively, with 12 bases between them. This CDR3 region has 14 residues. Written as DNA, the CDR3 is TGTGCCAGTAGTATTCAGGGAAGAGGTGAAAAACTGTTTTTT. It specifies CASSIQGRGEKLFF. The entire variable domain, with the rest obtained from reference TRBV19 and TRBJ1-4, is as follows: DGGITQSPKYLFRKEGQNVTLSCEQNLNHDAMYWYRQDPGQGLRLIYYSQIVNDFQKGDIAEGYSVSREKKESFPLTVTSAQKNPTAFYLCASSIQGRGEKLFFGSGTQLSVL.

This sequence joins TRBV7-9 and TRBJ1-6, with D possibly TRBD1 on 5 matching bases. There are 15 residues in the CDR3. From germline, CDR1 is SEHNR and CDR2 FQNEAQ (reference sequence). The germline V and J ends were trimmed by 1 base and 10 bases, with 14 bases remaining between them. The CDR3 nucleotides are TGTGCCAGCAGCTTAGAGGGGTTAAGAAGATCACCCCTCCACTTT. Protein sequence: CASSLEGLRRSPLHF. The full variable domain, completed using reference TRBV7-9 and TRBJ1-6, is DTGVSQNPRHKITKRGQNVTFRCDPISEHNRLYWYRQTLGQGPEFLTYFQNEAQLEKSRLLSDRFSAERPKGSFSTLEIQRTEQGDSAMYLCASSLEGLRRSPLHFGNGTRLTVT.

The chain is built from TRBV11-2 and TRBJ2-5; 13 nucleotides match TRBD2. V lost 5 bases to trimming and J lost 4 bases; unmatched junction nucleotides: 13. This CDR3 has 18 amino acids. Germline V lookup: CDR1 SGHAT, CDR2 FQNNGV. The CDR3 region has the DNA TGTGCCAGCAGCCTCCTCCCTGGGACTAGCGGGAAAAGAGAGACCCAGTACTTC. It encodes CASSLLPGTSGKRETQYF.

The CDR3 loop is CASSFGLEGQANNQPQHF. In DNA, the CDR3 is TGTGCCAGCAGCTTCGGCCTAGAGGGACAGGCCAACAATCAGCCCCAGCATTTT. The V call is TRBV7-2, the J call TRBJ1-5, with 8 bases identical to TRBD1. CDR1 is SGHTA, CDR2 FQGNSA, per germline. This CDR3 comprises 18 residues. J lost 3 bases, V lost 3 bases, and 13 bases had no gene match.

The chain recombines TRBV5-4 with TRBJ2-1; 8 bases align to TRBD2. V shed 4 bases and J 0 bases; nucleotides not matched to a gene: 3. CDR1 is SGHNT, CDR2 YYREEE, per germline (reference sequence). The CDR3 covers 15 residues. The CDR3 DNA is TGTGCCAGCAGCCCCAGCGGGAGCTCCTACAATGAGCAGTTCTTC. This gives the protein CASSPSGSSYNEQFF.

The chain carries TRBV5-1 and TRBJ2-7; 8 bases fit TRBD2. This CDR3 is 14 amino acids long. V was clipped by 4 bases and J by 7 bases; unmatched bases: 10. Looked up from germline, CDR1 is SGHRS and CDR2 is YFSETQ. The CDR3 coding sequence is TGCGCCAGCAGCACCGGGGGGGCCGGGGTAGAGCAGTACTTC. Protein: CASSTGGAGVEQYF.

The genes are TRBV11-3 and TRBJ2-3, with 8 bases identical to TRBD2. This CDR3 comprises 17 residues. The junction had 10 bases not matched to a gene; V was cut back by 1 base and J by 4 bases. Germline lookup yields CDR1 SGHNT and CDR2 YENEEA. CDR3 protein: CASSLASWSGSSDTQYF. The DNA for the CDR3 is TGTGCCAGCAGCTTAGCATCGTGGAGCGGGAGTTCAGATACGCAGTATTTT. The complete variable domain, with remaining parts taken from reference TRBV11-3 and TRBJ2-3, reads EAGVVQSPRYKIIEKKQPVAFWCNPISGHNTLYWYLQNLGQGPELLIRYENEEAVDDSQLPKDRFSAERLKGVDSTLKIQPAELGDSAVYLCASSLASWSGSSDTQYFGPGTRLTVL.

The chain employs TRBV28 and TRBJ1-6, with D maybe TRBD1 (5 bases). The CDR3 spans 13 residues. Germline CDR1 MDHEN, CDR2 SYDVKM. V was clipped by 6 bases and J by 9 bases, with 12 bases between them. The CDR3: CASSAPGGSPLHF. The CDR3 bases are TGTGCCAGCAGCGCCCCGGGGGGTTCACCCCTCCACTTT.

CDR3 nucleotide sequence: TGTGCCAGCAGCTCTATCGGGGGAGGTAATGAAAAACTGTTTTTT. Translation: CASSSIGGGNEKLFF. V and J are TRBV7-9 and TRBJ1-4; a possible D gene is TRBD1 (5 bases). Germline CDR1 is SEHNR and CDR2 is FQNEAQ (reference sequence). CDR3 length: 15 residues. Trimming left V 4 bases short and J 4 bases short, with 13 bases between.

The V and J genes are TRBV4-1 and TRBJ2-7; 7 bases are shared with TRBD2. V shed 4 bases and J 7 bases; nucleotides not matched to a gene: 13. The CDR3 has 15 amino acids. CDR1 and CDR2 from the germline V gene are MGHRA and YSYEKL. The CDR3 DNA reads as TGCGCCAGCAGCCGGGGGGAGGGGTACCTGGGAGAGCAGTACTTC. This gives the protein CASSRGEGYLGEQYF.